The clone carrying this TCR beta chain was counted a few times. Its antigen is unknown. The data stem from a study of OX40 agonist ivuxolimab in advanced cancers. About the study: Having had anti-PD-1, anti-PD-L1 or anti-CTLA-4 therapy before was allowed, and under 50% had some. Study-wide results and limits: Researchers report that CD8+ T cells had, on average, more expanded clones than CD4+. Clonal expansion in partial responders at 0.1-3.0 mg/kg ranked among the lowest.

Generated by immunoSEQ multiplex PCR, the TCRdb table keeps only in-frame clones and is missing some. The sample lists some 76,000 clones, around 82% occurring once. Exclusion applied to patients with autoimmune disease history or systemic immunosuppression. V dropped 7 bases and J dropped 8; count of bases not matched to a gene: 10. The CDR3 covers 12 residues. CDR1 is GTSNPN, CDR2 SVGIG, per germline (reference sequence). This sequence was found in an adult with an advanced solid tumor such as melanoma, head and neck, liver or kidney cancer. The sequencing used CD4+ or CD8+ T cells sorted from blood, collected in a trial of the OX40 agonist ivuxolimab. This rearrangement joins TRBV30 to TRBJ1-2; TRBD1 matches at 7 bases. In DNA form, the CDR3 reads TGTGCCTCGTTAACAGGGGTGGAAGGCTACACCTTC. Amino acid sequence: CASLTGVEGYTF.